The present T cell receptor (beta chain) was sequenced within a study of glioma-infiltrating T cells. Study-wide findings and caveats: CDR3 overlap between tissue and blood was very small. Non-neoplastic patients had below-expected tissue-blood divergence, while all gliomas exceeded expectation.

CDR1 is SQVTM and CDR2 is ANQGSEA in the germline V gene. The CDR3 is 12 residues long. V lost 4 bases to trimming and J lost 4 bases, with 8 bases between them. This clonotype was counted only a few times. Its antigen is still unknown. Amplification of TCR alpha and beta CDR3 regions from RNA used iRepertoire nested multiplex PCR. Tissue mRNA or PBMC total RNA, 100-400 ng, went into one-step reverse transcription and amplification. TCRdb processed the multiplex PCR reads anew with MiXCR; each CDR3 protein has one entry. The sample holds some 85,000 distinct CDR3 sequences; about 25% are singletons and the top ten take under 8.5%.

The V call is TRBV29-1, the J call TRBJ1-3; TRBD1 is a possible D gene (6 bases). The TCR sequence derives from a human donor with low-grade glioma or glioblastoma, undergoing nonglioma brain surgery, or in good health (not recorded which). Sequenced sample: glioma tissue, nonneoplastic brain tissue, or PBMCs (not recorded which). As DNA, the CDR3 is TGCAGCGTTGGGACAGACGGAAACACCATATATTTT. The encoded protein is CSVGTDGNTIYF.